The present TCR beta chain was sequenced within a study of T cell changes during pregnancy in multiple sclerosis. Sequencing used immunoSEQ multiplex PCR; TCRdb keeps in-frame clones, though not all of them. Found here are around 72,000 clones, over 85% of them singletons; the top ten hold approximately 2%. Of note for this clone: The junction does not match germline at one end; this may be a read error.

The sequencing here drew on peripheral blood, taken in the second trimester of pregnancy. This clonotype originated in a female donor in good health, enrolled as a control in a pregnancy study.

CDR3 nucleotide sequence: TGTGCCAGCAGCCTAGGGGACAGGGCTGGAAACACCATATATTTT. Protein sequence: CASSLGDRAGNTIYF. The V call is TRBV13, the J call TRBJ1-3, with 9 bases fitting TRBD1. The CDR3 length is 15 residues. The germline V gene encodes CDR1 PRHDT and CDR2 FYEKMQ (reference sequence).